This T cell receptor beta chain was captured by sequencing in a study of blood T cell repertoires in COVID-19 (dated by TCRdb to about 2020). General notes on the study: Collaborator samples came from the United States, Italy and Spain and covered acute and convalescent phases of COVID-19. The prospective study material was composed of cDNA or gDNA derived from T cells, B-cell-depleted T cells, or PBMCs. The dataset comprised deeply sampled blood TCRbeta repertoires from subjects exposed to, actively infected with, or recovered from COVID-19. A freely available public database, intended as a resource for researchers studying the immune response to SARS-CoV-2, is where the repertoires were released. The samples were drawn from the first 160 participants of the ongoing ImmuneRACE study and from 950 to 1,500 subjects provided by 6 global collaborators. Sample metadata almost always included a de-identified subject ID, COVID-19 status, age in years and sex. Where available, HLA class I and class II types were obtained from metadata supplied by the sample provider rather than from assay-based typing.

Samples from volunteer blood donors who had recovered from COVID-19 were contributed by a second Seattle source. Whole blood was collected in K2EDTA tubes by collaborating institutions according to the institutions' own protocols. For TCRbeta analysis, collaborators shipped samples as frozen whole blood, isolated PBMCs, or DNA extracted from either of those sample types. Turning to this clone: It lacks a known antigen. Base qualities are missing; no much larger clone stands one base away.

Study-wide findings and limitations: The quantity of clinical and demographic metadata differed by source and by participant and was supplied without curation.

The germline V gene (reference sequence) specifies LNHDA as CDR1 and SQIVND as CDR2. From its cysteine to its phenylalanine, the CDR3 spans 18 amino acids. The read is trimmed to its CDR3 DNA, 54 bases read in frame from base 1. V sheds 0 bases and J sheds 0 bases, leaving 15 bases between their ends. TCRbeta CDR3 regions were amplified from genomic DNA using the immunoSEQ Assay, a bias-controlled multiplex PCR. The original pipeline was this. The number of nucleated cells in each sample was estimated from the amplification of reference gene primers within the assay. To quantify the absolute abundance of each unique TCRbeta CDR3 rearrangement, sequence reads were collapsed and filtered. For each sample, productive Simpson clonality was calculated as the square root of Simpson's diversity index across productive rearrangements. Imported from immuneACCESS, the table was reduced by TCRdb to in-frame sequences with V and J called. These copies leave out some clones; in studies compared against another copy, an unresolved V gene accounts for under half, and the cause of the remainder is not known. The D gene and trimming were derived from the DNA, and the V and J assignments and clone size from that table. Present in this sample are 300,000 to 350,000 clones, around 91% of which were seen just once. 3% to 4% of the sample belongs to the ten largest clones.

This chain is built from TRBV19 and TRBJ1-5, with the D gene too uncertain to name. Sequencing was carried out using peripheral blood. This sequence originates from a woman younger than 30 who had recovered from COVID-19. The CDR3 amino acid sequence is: CASSIDLSRFYSNQPQHF. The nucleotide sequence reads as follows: TGTGCCAGTAGTATAGACCTCTCCAGGTTTTATAGCAATCAGCCCCAGCATTTT.